The 2 T cell receptor beta chains below come from one sample, sequenced in a study of T-cell memory formation after mild COVID-19. One entry per CDR3 protein results from TCRdb running MiXCR on the 5' RACE reads. In the table there are 450,000 or so distinct CDR3 sequences, around 27% of which are singletons. Sequencing input: PBMCs or a T cell subset sorted from them (not recorded which). These TCRs come from an adult woman who had mild COVID-19 (a few samples of this study predate the infection). Cell type and time point are not known.

The chain uses TRBV6-6 and TRBJ2-3; D ambiguous. From germline, CDR1 is MNHNY and CDR2 SVGAGI (reference sequence). The V and J ends lost 6 bases and 5 bases respectively, with 15 bases between them. The CDR3 has 14 residues. DNA of the CDR3: TGTGCCAGCAGAGCCCGCAGTAATGGAGATACGCAGTATTTT. It specifies CASRARSNGDTQYF.

The chain recombines TRBV28 with TRBJ1-3; D is possibly TRBD1 (5 bases). The CDR3 has 16 amino acids. Looked up from germline, CDR1 is MDHEN and CDR2 is SYDVKM. V was clipped by 5 bases and J by 0 bases, with 14 bases between them. The CDR3 reads CASSPGTIFSGNTIYF. The CDR3 DNA is TGTGCCAGCAGTCCGGGGACCATTTTCTCTGGAAACACCATATATTTT. Supplemented by reference TRBV28 and TRBJ1-3, the full variable domain reads DVKVTQSSRYLVKRTGEKVFLECVQDMDHENMFWYRQDPGLGLRLIYFSYDVKMKEKGDIPEGYSVSREKKERFSLILESASTNQTSMYLCASSPGTIFSGNTIYFGEGSWLTVV.